The sequence of this T cell receptor beta chain was determined in a study of blood T cell repertoires in COVID-19. Study summary: The origin of the acute and convalescent COVID-19 samples was the United States, Italy and Spain.

CDR1 and CDR2 (germline): LGHDT, YNNKEL (reference sequence). J gave up 5 bases and V 1 base, and 5 bases lay outside the gene matches. CDR3 size: 17 residues. As originally analysed: The authors estimated nucleated cell counts from reference gene primer amplification. Sequencing used immunoSEQ multiplex PCR; TCRdb keeps in-frame clones, though not all of them. The DNA was the basis for D and trimming; V, J and clone size are from that table. The repertoire holds 55,000 to 85,000 clones, with about nine tenths as singletons. The sequenced material came from peripheral blood. The TCR was taken from a woman aged 18-30 years with acute or convalescent COVID-19. This rearrangement joins TRBV3-1 (or the pseudogene TRBV3-2) to TRBJ2-1; 13 nucleotides match TRBD2. Here the CDR3 reads CASSQGRGLAGDNEQFF. In nucleotides, the CDR3 is TGTGCCAGCAGCCAAGGTCGTGGACTAGCGGGGGACAATGAGCAGTTCTTC.